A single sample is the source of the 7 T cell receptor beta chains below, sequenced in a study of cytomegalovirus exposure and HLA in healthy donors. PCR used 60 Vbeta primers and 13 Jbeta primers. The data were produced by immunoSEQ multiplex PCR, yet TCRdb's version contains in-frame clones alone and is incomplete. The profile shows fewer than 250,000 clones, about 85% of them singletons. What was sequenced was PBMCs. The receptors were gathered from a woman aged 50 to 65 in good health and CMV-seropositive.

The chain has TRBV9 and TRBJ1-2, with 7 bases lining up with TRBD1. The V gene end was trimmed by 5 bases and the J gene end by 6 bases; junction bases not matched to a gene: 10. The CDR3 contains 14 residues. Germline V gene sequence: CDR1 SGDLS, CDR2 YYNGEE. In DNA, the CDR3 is TGTGCCAGCAGGATGACAGGGCTAGGTAATGGCTACACCTTC. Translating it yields CASRMTGLGNGYTF.

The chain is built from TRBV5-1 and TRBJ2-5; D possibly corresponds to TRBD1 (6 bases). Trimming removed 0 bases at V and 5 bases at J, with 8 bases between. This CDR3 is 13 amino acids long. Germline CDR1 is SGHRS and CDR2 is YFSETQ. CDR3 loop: CASSLARGETQYF. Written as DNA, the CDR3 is TGCGCCAGCAGCTTGGCAAGGGGGGAGACCCAGTACTTC.

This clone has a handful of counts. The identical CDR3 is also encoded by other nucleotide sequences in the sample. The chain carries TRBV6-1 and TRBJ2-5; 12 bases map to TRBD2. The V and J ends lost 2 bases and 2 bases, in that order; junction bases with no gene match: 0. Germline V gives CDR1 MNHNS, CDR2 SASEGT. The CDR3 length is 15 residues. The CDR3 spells CASSELAGGQETQYF. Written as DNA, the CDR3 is TGTGCCAGCAGTGAACTAGCGGGGGGGCAAGAGACCCAGTACTTC.

The CDR3, as DNA: TGTGCCAGCAGTTACGAGGGGGGGACAAACAATGAGCAGTTCTTC. Protein: CASSYEGGTNNEQFF. The V and J genes are TRBV6-6 and TRBJ2-1, with a possible D match to TRBD2 (7 bases). V was clipped by 2 bases and J by 5 bases, with 13 bases between them. The CDR3 runs to 15 residues. Germline CDR1 and CDR2: MNHNY and SVGAGI (reference sequence).

CDR3 nucleotides: TGCAGCGTTGAAATATGGGGAAGGGAGGCTTTCTTT. Translated: CSVEIWGREAFF. The chain joins TRBV29-1 to TRBJ1-1; D uncertain. This CDR3 is built from 12 residues. Per germline, CDR1 SQVTM and CDR2 ANQGSEA. V was pared by 2 bases and J by 11 bases, with 15 bases between.

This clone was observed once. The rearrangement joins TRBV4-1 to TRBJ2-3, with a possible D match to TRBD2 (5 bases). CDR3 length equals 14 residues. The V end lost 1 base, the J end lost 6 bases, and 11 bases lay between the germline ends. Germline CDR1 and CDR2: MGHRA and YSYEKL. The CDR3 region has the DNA TGCGCCAGCAGCCAAGGGACTCAGCGGGATACGCAGTATTTT. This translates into CASSQGTQRDTQYF.

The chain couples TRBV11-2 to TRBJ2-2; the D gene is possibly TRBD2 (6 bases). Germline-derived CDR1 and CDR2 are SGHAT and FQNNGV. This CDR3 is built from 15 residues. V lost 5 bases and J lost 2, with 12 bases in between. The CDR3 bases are TGTGCCAGCAGCCCCGTCGGGGGTAACACCGGGGAGCTGTTTTTT. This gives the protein CASSPVGGNTGELFF.